These T cell receptor beta chains were read from a single sample in a study of molecular identifiers for immune sequencing clone quantification. TCRdb analysed the PCR reads with MiXCR anew, one entry per CDR3 protein. This table holds approximately 670,000 distinct CDR3 sequences, 20% found once. Sequencing was carried out using naive CD8+ T cells from blood, with Jurkat cell RNA spiked in. These receptor sequences come from a human donor in good health. Some libraries in this study had Jurkat cell RNA spiked in. CDR3s include the opening cysteine and the closing phenylalanine or tryptophan. Each record gives: clone size, D gene, V gene, J gene, CDR3 protein, CDR3 DNA. The D gene is left open where the match is weak. The size field is filled for only some rows; it gives once, few, many or a size class.

many	NA	TRBV23-1	TRBJ2-6	CASSQSSSSGANVLTF	TGCGCCAGCAGTCAATCATCCAGCTCTGGGGCCAACGTCCTGACTTTC
many	NA	TRBV20-1	TRBJ2-7	CSARDFDLYEQYF	TGCAGTGCTAGAGACTTCGATCTCTACGAGCAGTACTTC
many	NA	TRBV29-1	TRBJ1-3	CSVGEADLGNTIYF	TGCAGCGTTGGTGAGGCTGACTTGGGAAACACCATATATTTT
NA	NA	TRBV14	TRBJ2-7	CASSQRVNSYEQYF	TGTGCCAGCAGCCAACGGGTTAACTCCTACGAGCAGTACTTC
many	NA	TRBV6-2/TRBV6-3	TRBJ1-2	CASSYWTAYGYTF	TGTGCCAGCAGTTATTGGACAGCCTATGGCTACACCTTC
NA	TRBD1	TRBV2	TRBJ2-1	CASSEDPGQGNEQFF	TGTGCCAGCAGTGAGGATCCGGGACAGGGTAATGAGCAGTTCTTC
NA	NA	TRBV19	TRBJ2-2	CASSRSGGSTGELFF	TGTGCCAGTAGTCGTTCAGGCGGTAGCACCGGGGAGCTGTTTTTT
once	TRBD1	TRBV6-2/TRBV6-3	TRBJ1-2	CASRPLTTGTGYTF	TGTGCCAGCCGTCCCCTAACGACAGGGACTGGCTACACCTTC
few	NA	TRBV4-3	TRBJ1-5	CASSQGTGTDNQPQHF	TGCGCCAGCAGCCAAGGTACCGGGACGGATAATCAGCCCCAGCATTTT
many	TRBD2	TRBV7-9	TRBJ2-7	CASSFRSSGNYEQYF	TGTGCCAGCAGCTTTCGGTCTAGCGGGAACTACGAGCAGTACTTC
NA	NA	TRBV5-3	TRBJ2-1	CASSAIDGGGYNEQFF	TGTGCCAGCAGCGCGATAGACGGGGGCGGGTACAATGAGCAGTTCTTC
many	NA	TRBV6-5	TRBJ1-1	CASSYFTRGTEAFF	TGTGCCAGCAGTTACTTTACGAGAGGCACTGAAGCTTTCTTT